The 9 T cell receptor beta chains given below trace back to one sample, sequenced in a study of tumor-infiltrating lymphocytes in primary liver carcinoma. Extraction of RNA together with DNA used 20-30 mg of unsorted bulk tissue. Researchers generated TCR beta cDNA from 500 to 600 ng of total RNA, relying on a constant-region primer. Employing slightly modified ARM-PCR, three nested multiplex PCR rounds were run, and these gave rise to the TCR beta libraries. In the first two PCR rounds, TRBV1-TRBV30 forward primers were paired with a C-beta reverse primer, and each round lasted roughly 9 cycles. In TCRdb, the multiplex PCR reads were re-called with MiXCR into one record per CDR3 protein. This sample carries approximately 54,000 distinct CDR3 sequences, over 70% of them seen once, and the ten largest clones take about 26%. Sequencing was carried out using liver tumor tissue from sampling region 2. Indicated subset: tumor region T2, inferior pole. These receptor sequences come from a middle-aged man with primary liver carcinoma and hepatitis B virus infection.

V is TRBV28 and J is TRBJ1-4; tentatively, D is TRBD1 (6 bases). The CDR3 totals 14 residues. Germline loops: CDR1 MDHEN, CDR2 SYDVKM. V was shortened by 9 bases and J by 5 bases, with 16 bases between the two germline ends. CDR3 DNA: TGTGCCAGAAGACGGGACACTCGAAATGAAAAACTGTTTTTT. Its translation is CARRRDTRNEKLFF.

For this clonotype: The junction departs from the called germline gene at one end, perhaps through a read error. The J gene is TRBJ2-7, the V gene TRBV12-3 or TRBV12-4; TRBD2 matches at 7 bases. This CDR3 region has 16 residues. This CDR3 reads CASSLLVGGPPYKQYF. The DNA of the CDR3 is TGTGCCAGCAGTTTATTGGTGGGAGGGCCTCCCTACAAGCAGTACTTC.

This clonotype was seen at least ten times. The chain joins TRBV5-4 to TRBJ1-2; D remains unclear. Trimming removed 5 bases from V and 7 bases from J, with 12 bases in between. CDR3 length: 12 residues. Germline V gene lookup returns CDR1 SGHNT and CDR2 YYREEE (reference sequence). CDR3 bases: TGTGCCAGCAGTTCCAACATAGGTGGCTACACCTTC. Translating gives CASSSNIGGYTF.

This clonotype was counted at least ten times. V is TRBV24-1 and J is TRBJ2-1; D gene uncertain. The CDR3 contains 13 residues. Per the germline V gene, CDR1 is KGHDR and CDR2 is SFDVKD. V lost 4 bases to trimming and J lost 8 bases, with 11 bases between them. CDR3 in amino acids: CATSDWDGDEQFF. For the CDR3, the DNA is TGTGCCACCAGTGACTGGGATGGGGATGAGCAGTTCTTC.

The table lists this clonotype with many counts. The V gene is TRBV6-5, the J gene TRBJ2-7; D unresolved. CDR1 is MNHEY and CDR2 is SVGAGI in the germline V gene. V was shortened by 10 bases and J by 1 base, with 11 bases between the two germline ends. The length of the CDR3 is 12 residues. CDR3 residues: CATRRASYEQYF. The CDR3 nucleotides read TGTGCCACCAGAAGGGCATCCTACGAGCAGTACTTC.

This clonotype appeared a single time. J is TRBJ2-7 and V is TRBV12-3 or TRBV12-4, with a weak D call TRBD1 (5 bases). This CDR3 spans 12 amino acids. Trimming pared 5 bases from V and 2 bases from J, leaving 7 bases between. CDR3 loop: CASSIRAYEQYF. The DNA for the CDR3 is TGTGCCAGCAGTATCAGGGCCTACGAGCAGTACTTC.

A remark on this clonotype: A read error may account for a junction end that differs from germline. This sequence joins TRBV4-1 and TRBJ1-1; D is uncertain. This CDR3 region has 13 residues. Germline assignment: CDR1 MGHRA and CDR2 YSYEKL. CDR3 sequence (DNA): TGTGCCAGCAGCCCGGACGTGAACACTGAAGCTTTCTTT. It codes for CASSPDVNTEAFF.

The chain carries TRBV11-3 and TRBJ1-1; D gene unclear. The CDR3 totals 13 residues. V lost 0 bases to trimming and J lost 3 bases, with 5 bases between them. Germline V gives CDR1 SGHNT, CDR2 YENEEA. The CDR3 spells CASSLESYTEAFF. CDR3 DNA: TGTGCCAGCAGCTTAGAATCTTACACTGAAGCTTTCTTT.

On this clonotype: A junction end diverges from the germline sequence, so it may reflect a read error. The chain carries TRBV4-1 and TRBJ1-4; the match to TRBD1 covers 8 bases. CDR1 MGHRA and CDR2 YSYEKL come from the germline V gene. CDR3 length equals 16 residues. The CDR3 here is CTSSQVPGTGNEKLFF. The DNA for the CDR3 is TGCACCAGCAGCCAAGTACCCGGGACAGGAAACGAAAAACTGTTTTTT.